Listed below are T cell receptor beta chains from one sample, sequenced in a study of blood T cells in healthy people across ages. MiXCR was run by TCRdb on the 5' RACE reads, yielding one entry per CDR3 protein. The repertoire holds about a million distinct CDR3 sequences, with about two fifths as singletons. Sequenced input: blood. The source of these receptors is a man aged 18 to 30 in good health. Each CDR3 is given with its conserved first and last residue. Each record gives: clone size, J gene, V gene, D gene, CDR3 protein, CDR3 DNA. The D gene is left open where the match is weak. Size is omitted from some rows. Given values are once, few, many or a class for expanded clones.

NA | TRBJ2-5 | TRBV5-1 | NA | CASKSVPVVETQYF | TGCGCCTCAAAATCGGTCCCAGTTGTCGAGACCCAGTACTTC
few | TRBJ2-3 | TRBV27 | TRBD1 | CASRWDSRTTDTQYF | TGTGCCAGCAGATGGGACAGCCGTACCACAGATACGCAGTATTTT
NA | TRBJ1-2 | TRBV6-6 | NA | CASSPAVIYGYTF | TGTGCCAGCAGCCCAGCGGTTATCTATGGCTACACCTTC
NA | TRBJ2-5 | TRBV11-2 | NA | CASSPTRGWETQYF | TGTGCCAGCAGCCCCACCCGGGGGTGGGAGACCCAGTACTTC
NA | TRBJ2-1 | TRBV9 | NA | CASSVDLENEQFF | TGTGCCAGCAGCGTAGATCTGGAAAATGAGCAGTTCTTC
NA | TRBJ1-3 | TRBV4-1 | NA | CASSQDGRTGNTIYF | TGCGCCAGCAGCCAAGATGGCAGGACTGGAAACACCATATATTTT
few | TRBJ1-2 | TRBV5-1 | NA | CASSLGENFYGYTF | TGCGCCAGCAGCTTGGGGGAAAACTTCTATGGCTACACCTTC
few | TRBJ1-6 | TRBV6-1 | NA | CASHDSGTSPLHF | TGTGCCAGCCACGACAGTGGAACTTCACCCCTCCACTTT
few | TRBJ1-5 | TRBV7-9 | NA | CASSPDAGDQPQHF | TGTGCCAGCAGCCCTGATGCAGGAGATCAGCCCCAGCATTTT
few | TRBJ2-7 | TRBV29-1 | TRBD1 | CSAIGGYNEQYF | TGCAGCGCTATAGGGGGCTACAATGAGCAGTACTTC
few | TRBJ2-3 | TRBV6-2/TRBV6-3 | NA | CASSGGTLNTQYF | TGTGCCAGCAGCGGCGGGACGCTGAATACGCAGTATTTT
NA | TRBJ1-2 | TRBV5-1 | TRBD1 | CASNSTGGGYTF | TGCGCCAGCAACTCGACAGGGGGAGGCTACACCTTC
NA | TRBJ1-1 | TRBV20-1 | TRBD1 | CSARETGEAEAFF | TGCAGTGCTAGGGAGACAGGGGAAGCTGAAGCTTTCTTT
NA | TRBJ2-3 | TRBV14 | NA | CASSQVGGGRDTQYF | TGTGCCAGCAGCCAAGTGGGAGGGGGAAGAGATACGCAGTATTTT
NA | TRBJ2-5 | TRBV12-3/TRBV12-4 | TRBD1 | CASSSTGTGRQTQYF | TGTGCCAGCAGTTCCACTGGGACAGGGAGGCAGACCCAGTACTTC
NA | TRBJ1-2 | TRBV10-3 | TRBD1 | CAINDDRGRGYTF | TGTGCCATCAACGACGACAGGGGTCGGGGCTACACCTTC
few | TRBJ2-7 | TRBV6-2/TRBV6-3 | TRBD1 | CASKLGTGIYEQYF | TGTGCCAGCAAGCTCGGGACAGGGATCTACGAGCAGTACTTC
NA | TRBJ2-1 | TRBV20-1 | NA | CSAVVGLSEQFF | TGCAGTGCTGTGGTAGGCCTGAGTGAGCAGTTCTTC
few | TRBJ2-5 | TRBV27 | NA | CASSMTPQETQYF | TGTGCCAGCAGTATGACACCCCAAGAGACCCAGTACTTC
NA | TRBJ1-5 | TRBV7-9 | NA | CASSFGGLSQPQHF | TGTGCCAGCAGCTTCGGGGGACTTTCTCAGCCCCAGCATTTT
NA | TRBJ1-2 | TRBV20-1 | NA | CSAGPGLLYGYTF | TGCAGTGCTGGTCCGGGACTACTCTATGGCTACACCTTC
NA | TRBJ2-3 | TRBV6-5 | NA | CASSYSGASGDTQYF | TGTGCCAGCAGTTACTCGGGGGCATCCGGAGATACGCAGTATTTT
NA | TRBJ2-1 | TRBV6-2/TRBV6-3 | TRBD2 | CASSNRLAGAYNEQFF | TGTGCCAGCAGTAACCGACTAGCGGGGGCATACAATGAGCAGTTCTTC
NA | TRBJ1-1 | TRBV6-2/TRBV6-3 | NA | CASSYGKGLLNTEAFF | TGTGCCAGCAGTTACGGGAAGGGGCTTTTGAACACTGAAGCTTTCTTT
many | TRBJ1-2 | TRBV20-1 | NA | CSAREGGAFYGYTF | TGCAGTGCTAGAGAGGGGGGCGCTTTCTATGGCTACACCTTC
NA | TRBJ2-1 | TRBV4-2 | TRBD2 | CASSQEEAGVYNEQFF | TGTGCCAGCAGCCAAGAAGAGGCGGGAGTTTACAATGAGCAGTTCTTC
NA | TRBJ2-3 | TRBV12-3/TRBV12-4 | NA | CASSQDREGKDTQYF | TGTGCCAGCAGCCAAGACAGGGAGGGGAAAGATACGCAGTATTTT
NA | TRBJ1-2 | TRBV13 | NA | CASSSDREGIYGYTF | TGTGCCAGCAGTTCCGACCGAGAAGGTATCTATGGCTACACCTTC
NA | TRBJ1-2 | TRBV20-1 | NA | CSARTGFGYTF | TGCAGTGCTCGTACAGGGTTTGGCTACACCTTC
few | TRBJ2-7 | TRBV24-1 | NA | CATSDPAKVMGNEQYF | TGTGCCACCAGTGATCCGGCTAAGGTAATGGGCAATGAGCAGTACTTC
NA | TRBJ1-6 | TRBV6-1 | NA | CASSEATIPSNSPLHF | TGTGCCAGCAGTGAAGCTACAATCCCTAGTAATTCACCCCTCCACTTT
few | TRBJ1-1 | TRBV3-1 | NA | CASSQGEGVLNTEAFF | TGTGCCAGCAGCCAAGGAGAAGGCGTCCTGAACACTGAAGCTTTCTTT
NA | TRBJ2-3 | TRBV18 | TRBD1 | CTSSLGQGDADTQYF | TGTACCAGCTCACTCGGACAGGGGGACGCAGATACGCAGTATTTT
NA | TRBJ1-5 | TRBV4-2 | NA | CASSQEGDQPQHF | TGTGCCAGCAGCCAAGAAGGGGATCAGCCCCAGCATTTT
NA | TRBJ2-1 | TRBV4-2 | NA | CASSQEEYNEQFF | TGTGCCAGCAGCCAAGAGGAATACAATGAGCAGTTCTTC
few | TRBJ1-2 | TRBV5-6 | NA | CASSLVDTTYTF | TGTGCCAGCAGCTTGGTGGACACCACCTACACCTTC
few | TRBJ2-4 | TRBV20-1 | NA | CSAEQGYGQYF | TGCAGTGCTGAACAGGGCTACGGGCAGTACTTC
NA | TRBJ2-5 | TRBV12-3/TRBV12-4 | NA | CASSFGQEETQYF | TGTGCCAGCAGTTTTGGGCAGGAAGAGACCCAGTACTTC
NA | TRBJ1-2 | TRBV28 | NA | CASSSPTGINYGYTF | TGTGCCAGCAGTTCCCCAACAGGAATTAACTATGGCTACACCTTC
NA | TRBJ2-7 | TRBV20-1 | NA | CSASRQMSSYEQYF | TGCAGTGCTAGTAGACAGATGAGCTCCTACGAGCAGTACTTC
NA | TRBJ1-3 | TRBV10-3 | NA | CAISEGNSGNTIYF | TGTGCCATCAGTGAGGGGAACTCTGGAAACACCATATATTTT
few | TRBJ2-1 | TRBV29-1 | NA | CSVEDAGDEQFF | TGCAGCGTTGAAGACGCAGGTGATGAGCAGTTCTTC
once | TRBJ2-1 | TRBV12-3/TRBV12-4 | NA | CASSYGGHIYNEQFF | TGTGCCAGCAGTTACGGCGGACATATTTACAATGAGCAGTTCTTC
NA | TRBJ2-7 | TRBV20-1 | NA | CSGTERSSYNEQYF | TGCAGTGGTACCGAAAGGAGCTCCTACAATGAGCAGTACTTC
few | TRBJ1-1 | TRBV7-9 | TRBD1 | CASSSAAGTGNTEAFF | TGTGCCAGCAGCTCCGCCGCCGGGACAGGGAACACTGAAGCTTTCTTT
NA | TRBJ2-7 | TRBV12-3/TRBV12-4 | NA | CASSPGHAIYEQYF | TGTGCCAGCAGTCCGGGACACGCAATCTACGAGCAGTACTTC
NA | TRBJ1-1 | TRBV6-2/TRBV6-3 | NA | CASSYPPHTEAFF | TGTGCCAGCAGTTACCCTCCTCACACTGAAGCTTTCTTT
few | TRBJ2-5 | TRBV3-1 | TRBD1 | CASSQEWNGTGGNETQYF | TGTGCCAGCAGCCAAGAATGGAATGGGACAGGGGGCAATGAGACCCAGTACTTC
many | TRBJ1-5 | TRBV12-3/TRBV12-4 | NA | CASSLGGLSNQPQHF | TGTGCCAGCAGTTTAGGGGGATTGAGCAATCAGCCCCAGCATTTT
NA | TRBJ1-5 | TRBV6-2/TRBV6-3 | NA | CASSYSGYLGAHQSNQPQHF | TGTGCCAGCAGTTACTCGGGATACCTGGGGGCGCATCAGAGCAATCAGCCCCAGCATTTT
NA | TRBJ2-5 | TRBV3-1 | NA | CASSLAASGETQYF | TGTGCCAGCAGCCTAGCCGCCTCGGGTGAGACCCAGTACTTC
once | TRBJ1-2 | TRBV20-1 | NA | CSASPGAGNNGYTF | TGCAGTGCTAGTCCCGGGGCAGGGAATAATGGCTACACCTTC
few | TRBJ2-1 | TRBV20-1 | NA | CSAKGRNLRNEQFF | TGCAGTGCTAAGGGGAGGAATCTCAGGAATGAGCAGTTCTTC
NA | TRBJ1-2 | TRBV20-1 | NA | CSAVQRESWSRSYTF | TGCAGTGCCGTTCAAAGGGAATCGTGGAGTCGGAGCTACACCTTC
few | TRBJ2-3 | TRBV6-2/TRBV6-3 | NA | CASSPRDTGGDTQYF | TGTGCCAGCAGTCCAAGGGACACCGGGGGAGATACGCAGTATTTT
NA | TRBJ1-4 | TRBV7-9 | NA | CASSLARDEKLFF | TGTGCCAGCAGCTTAGCAAGGGATGAAAAACTGTTTTTT
NA | TRBJ2-1 | TRBV20-1 | NA | CSARTRQNEQFF | TGCAGTGCTAGAACAAGGCAGAATGAGCAGTTCTTC